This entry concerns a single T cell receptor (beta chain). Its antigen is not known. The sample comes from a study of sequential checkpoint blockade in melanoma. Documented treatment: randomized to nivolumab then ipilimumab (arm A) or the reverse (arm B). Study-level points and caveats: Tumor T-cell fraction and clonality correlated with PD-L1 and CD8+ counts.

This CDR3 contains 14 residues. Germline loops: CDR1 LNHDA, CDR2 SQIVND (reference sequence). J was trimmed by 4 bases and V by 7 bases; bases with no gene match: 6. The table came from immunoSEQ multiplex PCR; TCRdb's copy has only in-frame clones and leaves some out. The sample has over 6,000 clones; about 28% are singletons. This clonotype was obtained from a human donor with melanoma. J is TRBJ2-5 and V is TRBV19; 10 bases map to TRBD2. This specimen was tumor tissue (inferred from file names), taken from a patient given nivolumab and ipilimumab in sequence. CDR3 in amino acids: CASNPSGGGETQYF. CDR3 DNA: TGTGCCAGTAATCCCAGCGGGGGGGGAGAGACCCAGTACTTC. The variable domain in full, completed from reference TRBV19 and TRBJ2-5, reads DGGITQSPKYLFRKEGQNVTLSCEQNLNHDAMYWYRQDPGQGLRLIYYSQIVNDFQKGDIAEGYSVSREKKESFPLTVTSAQKNPTAFYLCASNPSGGGETQYFGPGTRLLVL.